This T cell receptor (beta chain) was captured by sequencing in a study of T-cell reconstitution after alpha-beta-depleted transplantation in children. V shed 5 bases and J shed 3 bases, with 18 bases lying between them. Looked up from germline, CDR1 is SGHTA and CDR2 is FQGNSA. The CDR3 extends over 16 amino acids. The TCRbeta library incorporated unique molecular identifiers. TCRdb processed the PCR reads anew with MiXCR; each CDR3 protein has one entry. Counted here are hundreds of thousands of distinct CDR3 sequences, around a sixth occurring once; the ten biggest clones make up 1.1%. This clonotype was observed many times.

Sequences were derived from PBMCs from the stem cell graft donor, sampled from the stem cell graft. The sequence was obtained from a human donor who donated a stem cell graft to a child with acute myeloid leukemia. J is TRBJ2-3 and V is TRBV7-2; D possibly matches TRBD1 or TRBD2 (6 bases each). As DNA, the CDR3 is TGTGCCAGCAGCCCGTCGGGGGCGACTAGAACAGATACGCAGTATTTT. Protein sequence: CASSPSGATRTDTQYF.